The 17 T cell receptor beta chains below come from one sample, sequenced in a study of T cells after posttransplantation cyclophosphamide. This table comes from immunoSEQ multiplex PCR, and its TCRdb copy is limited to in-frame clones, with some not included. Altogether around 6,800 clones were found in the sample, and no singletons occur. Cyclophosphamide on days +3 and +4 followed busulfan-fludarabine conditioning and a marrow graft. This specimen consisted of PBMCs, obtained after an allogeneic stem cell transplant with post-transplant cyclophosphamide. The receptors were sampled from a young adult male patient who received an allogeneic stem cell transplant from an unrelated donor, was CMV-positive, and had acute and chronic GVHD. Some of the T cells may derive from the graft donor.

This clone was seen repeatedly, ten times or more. The CDR3 bases are TGTGCCAGCAGTGCCTCGACAGGGGTCCTCTCCTACGAGCAGTACTTC. Translating gives CASSASTGVLSYEQYF. The gene calls are TRBV27 and TRBJ2-7; 8 bases are shared with TRBD1. CDR1 and CDR2 from the germline V gene are MNHEY and SMNVEV (reference sequence). Losses at the gene ends were 5 bases for V and 0 bases for J; bases not matched to a gene: 9. There are 16 residues in the CDR3.

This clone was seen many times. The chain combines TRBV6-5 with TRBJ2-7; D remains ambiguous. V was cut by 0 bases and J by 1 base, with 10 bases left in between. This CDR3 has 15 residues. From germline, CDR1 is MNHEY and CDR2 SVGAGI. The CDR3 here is CASSYSELRSYEQYF. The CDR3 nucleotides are TGTGCCAGCAGTTACTCGGAGCTGAGGTCCTACGAGCAGTACTTC.

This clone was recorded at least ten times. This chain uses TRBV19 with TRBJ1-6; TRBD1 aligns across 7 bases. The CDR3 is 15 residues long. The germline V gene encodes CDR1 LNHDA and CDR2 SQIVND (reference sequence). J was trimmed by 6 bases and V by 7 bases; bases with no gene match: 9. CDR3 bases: TGTGCCAGTACCGATATCGGGACAGCTAATTCACCCCTCCACTTT. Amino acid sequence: CASTDIGTANSPLHF.

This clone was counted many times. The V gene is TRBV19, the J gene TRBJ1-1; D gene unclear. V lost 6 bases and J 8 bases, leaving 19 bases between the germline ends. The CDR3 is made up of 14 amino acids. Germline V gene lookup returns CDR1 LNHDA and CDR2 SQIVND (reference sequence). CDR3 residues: CASSPGWTAGEAFF. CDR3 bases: TGTGCCAGTAGCCCCGGCTGGACGGCGGGGGAAGCTTTCTTT.

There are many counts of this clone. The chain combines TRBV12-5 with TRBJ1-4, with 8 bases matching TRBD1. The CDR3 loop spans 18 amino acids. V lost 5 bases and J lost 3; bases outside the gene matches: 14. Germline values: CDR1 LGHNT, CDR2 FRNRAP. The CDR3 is CASGIFQGADTSNEKLFF. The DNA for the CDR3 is TGTGCTAGTGGTATCTTCCAGGGGGCCGACACATCTAATGAAAAACTGTTTTTT.

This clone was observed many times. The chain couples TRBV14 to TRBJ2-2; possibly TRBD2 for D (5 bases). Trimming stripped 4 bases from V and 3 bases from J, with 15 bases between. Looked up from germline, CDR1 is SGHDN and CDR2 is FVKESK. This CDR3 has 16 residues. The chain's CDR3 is CASSPLGRRDTGELFF. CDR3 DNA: TGTGCCAGCAGCCCTCTTGGGAGACGCGACACCGGGGAGCTGTTTTTT.

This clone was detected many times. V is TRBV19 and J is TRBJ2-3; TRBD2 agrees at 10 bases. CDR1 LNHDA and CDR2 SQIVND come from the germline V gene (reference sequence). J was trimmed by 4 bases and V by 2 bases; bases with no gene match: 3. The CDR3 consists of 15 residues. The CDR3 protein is CASSISSGGADTQYF. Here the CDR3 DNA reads TGTGCCAGTAGTATAAGCAGCGGGGGGGCAGATACGCAGTATTTT.

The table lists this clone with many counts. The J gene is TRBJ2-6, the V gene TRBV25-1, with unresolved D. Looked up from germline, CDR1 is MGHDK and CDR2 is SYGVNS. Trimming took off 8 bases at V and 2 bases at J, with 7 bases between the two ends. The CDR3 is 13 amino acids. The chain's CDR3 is CASAAAGANVLTF. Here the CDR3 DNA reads TGTGCCAGCGCTGCGGCTGGGGCCAACGTCCTGACTTTC.

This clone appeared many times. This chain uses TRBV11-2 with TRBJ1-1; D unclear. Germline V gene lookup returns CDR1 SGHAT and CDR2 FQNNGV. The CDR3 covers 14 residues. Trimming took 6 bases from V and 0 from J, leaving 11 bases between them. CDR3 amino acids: CASRKAVMNTEAFF. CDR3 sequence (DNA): TGTGCCAGCAGAAAGGCGGTTATGAACACTGAAGCTTTCTTT.

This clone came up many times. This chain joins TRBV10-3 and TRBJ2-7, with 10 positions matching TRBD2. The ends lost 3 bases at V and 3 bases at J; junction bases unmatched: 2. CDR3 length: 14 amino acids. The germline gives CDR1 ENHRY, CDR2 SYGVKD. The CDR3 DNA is TGTGCCATCAGTGAAGCTAGCGGGAGCTACGAGCAGTACTTC. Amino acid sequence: CAISEASGSYEQYF.

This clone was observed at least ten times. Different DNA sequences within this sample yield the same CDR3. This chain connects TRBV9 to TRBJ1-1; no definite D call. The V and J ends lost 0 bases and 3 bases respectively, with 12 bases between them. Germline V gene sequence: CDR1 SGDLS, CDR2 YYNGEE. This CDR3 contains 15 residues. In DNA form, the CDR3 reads TGTGCCAGCAGCGTAGGGCGATCGCAGGACACTGAAGCTTTCTTT. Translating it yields CASSVGRSQDTEAFF.

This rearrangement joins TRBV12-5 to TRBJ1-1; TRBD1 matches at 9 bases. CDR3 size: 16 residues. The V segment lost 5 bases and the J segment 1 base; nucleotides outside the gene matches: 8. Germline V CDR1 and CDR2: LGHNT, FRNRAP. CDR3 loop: CASGPNRGRANTEAFF. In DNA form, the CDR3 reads TGTGCTAGTGGTCCAAACAGGGGGCGGGCGAACACTGAAGCTTTCTTT.

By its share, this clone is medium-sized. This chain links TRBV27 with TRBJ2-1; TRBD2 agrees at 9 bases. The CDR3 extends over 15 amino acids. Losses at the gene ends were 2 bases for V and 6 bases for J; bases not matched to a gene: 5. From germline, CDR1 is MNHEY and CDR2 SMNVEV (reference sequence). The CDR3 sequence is CASSLRAGGFNEQFF. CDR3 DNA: TGTGCCAGCAGTTTACGGGCGGGAGGGTTCAATGAGCAGTTCTTC.

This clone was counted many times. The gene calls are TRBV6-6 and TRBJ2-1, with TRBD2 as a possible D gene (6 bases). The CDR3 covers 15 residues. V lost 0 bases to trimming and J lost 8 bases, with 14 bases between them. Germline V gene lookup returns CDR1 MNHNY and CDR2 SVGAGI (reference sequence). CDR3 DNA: TGTGCCAGCAGTTACTCCAGGGCCGGGAGCGATGAGCAGTTCTTC. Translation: CASSYSRAGSDEQFF.

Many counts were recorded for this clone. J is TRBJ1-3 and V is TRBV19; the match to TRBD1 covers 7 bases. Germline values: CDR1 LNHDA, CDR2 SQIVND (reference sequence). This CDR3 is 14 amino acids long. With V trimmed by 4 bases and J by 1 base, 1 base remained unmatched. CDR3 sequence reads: CASSRQGSGNTIYF. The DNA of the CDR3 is TGTGCCAGTAGTAGACAGGGATCTGGAAACACCATATATTTT.

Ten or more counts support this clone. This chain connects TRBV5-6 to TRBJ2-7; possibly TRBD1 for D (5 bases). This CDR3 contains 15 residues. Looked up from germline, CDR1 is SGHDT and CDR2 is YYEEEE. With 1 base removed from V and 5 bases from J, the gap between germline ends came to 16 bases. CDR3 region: CASSLIGHQTDEQYF. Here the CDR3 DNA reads TGTGCCAGCAGCTTGATTGGACACCAAACCGACGAGCAGTACTTC. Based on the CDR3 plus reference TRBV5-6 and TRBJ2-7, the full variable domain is DAGVTQSPTHLIKTRGQQVTLRCSPKSGHDTVSWYQQALGQGPQFIFQYYEEEERQRGNFPDRFSGHQFPNYSSELNVNALLLGDSALYLCASSLIGHQTDEQYFGPGTRLTVT.

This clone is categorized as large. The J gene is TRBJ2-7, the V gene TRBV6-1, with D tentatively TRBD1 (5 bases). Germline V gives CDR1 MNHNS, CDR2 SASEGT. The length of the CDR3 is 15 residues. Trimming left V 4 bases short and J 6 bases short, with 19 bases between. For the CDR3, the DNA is TGTGCCAGCAGTGCCCGGAATTCGTTCAGGGCCGAGCAGTACTTC. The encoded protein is CASSARNSFRAEQYF.